This TCR beta chain originates from a study of cytomegalovirus exposure and HLA in healthy donors. About the study: The same platform as the 666 first-cohort repertoires was used for the roughly 130 validation repertoires, a later analysis reported. Study observations and caveats: Confirmation in vitro established that a few CMV-associated chains were specific for CMV antigens.

Comments on this clone: Its antigen remains unidentified.

CDR3 length equals 14 residues. Trimming removed 10 bases from V and 0 bases from J; junction bases left unmatched: 6. Looked up from germline, CDR1 is MNHEY and CDR2 is SVGAGI. The table came from immunoSEQ multiplex PCR; TCRdb's copy has only in-frame clones and leaves some out. This table holds over 150,000 clones, around nine tenths found once. The TCR originated in a young man in good health and CMV-seropositive. Sequences were obtained from PBMCs. The V gene is TRBV6-5, the J gene TRBJ1-1, with 9 bases fitting TRBD1. The CDR3 sequence is CATRTGVLNTEAFF. For the CDR3, the DNA is TGTGCCACCCGGACAGGGGTGCTGAACACTGAAGCTTTCTTT.